This is a list of T cell receptor beta chains from one sample in a study of T cells in Graves' hyperthyroidism and ophthalmopathy. TCRdb ran MiXCR on the multiplex PCR reads and lists one entry per CDR3 protein. Among some 650,000 distinct CDR3 sequences listed, roughly 15% were seen once. Sample: blood. The receptors come from a middle-aged woman with Graves' ophthalmopathy. The conserved cysteine and the conserved F or W are not part of the CDR3 here. Each record gives: D gene, V gene, CDR3 protein. A D gene is named only where the DNA matches it firmly.

D gene: TRBD2; V gene: TRBV9; CDR3 protein: ASSVVSGGTNTQY
D gene: .; V gene: TRBV20-1; CDR3 protein: SAARQMNTEAF
D gene: .; V gene: TRBV7-9; CDR3 protein: ASSPKEGVAYNEQF
D gene: .; V gene: TRBV6-1; CDR3 protein: ASSPGRVGNQPQH
D gene: .; V gene: TRBV7-9; CDR3 protein: ASSLGASKDSPLH
D gene: TRBD2; V gene: TRBV20-1; CDR3 protein: SAPMIPGGFYEQY
D gene: TRBD2; V gene: TRBV20-1; CDR3 protein: SAIRTSGQETQY
D gene: .; V gene: TRBV3-1; CDR3 protein: ASSQDYLNGDTQY
D gene: TRBD2; V gene: TRBV20-1; CDR3 protein: SARDRAGAVNNEQF
D gene: TRBD2; V gene: TRBV20-1; CDR3 protein: SARGTSGGTTYNEQF
D gene: .; V gene: TRBV10-3; CDR3 protein: AISESGAKADTQY
D gene: TRBD2; V gene: TRBV7-3; CDR3 protein: ASSLEAGPYNEQF
D gene: .; V gene: TRBV20-1; CDR3 protein: SASPVGLATFQETQY
D gene: .; V gene: TRBV24-1; CDR3 protein: ATSDPTILGPGELF
D gene: .; V gene: TRBV6-1; CDR3 protein: ASMAWGSGHNSPLH
D gene: TRBD2; V gene: TRBV18; CDR3 protein: ASSPWTSGVQETQY
D gene: .; V gene: TRBV18; CDR3 protein: ASSPIGQLSGDTIY
D gene: TRBD2; V gene: TRBV20-1; CDR3 protein: SAWTSGGGDEQF
D gene: .; V gene: TRBV12-3/TRBV12-4; CDR3 protein: ASSRAGWGTEAF
D gene: .; V gene: TRBV20-1; CDR3 protein: SASLALDGYT
D gene: TRBD1; V gene: TRBV7-9; CDR3 protein: ASSRSRGQLTEAF
D gene: .; V gene: TRBV28; CDR3 protein: ASSGGPSPLH
D gene: .; V gene: TRBV12-3/TRBV12-4; CDR3 protein: ASSLVGSFTGELF
D gene: TRBD2; V gene: TRBV28; CDR3 protein: ATNGGSPSSYNEQF
D gene: .; V gene: TRBV10-3; CDR3 protein: AIRMTAYTEAF
D gene: .; V gene: TRBV6-1; CDR3 protein: ASNDGGQRTDTQY
D gene: .; V gene: TRBV20-1; CDR3 protein: SASDLVSSTDTQY
D gene: .; V gene: TRBV6-1; CDR3 protein: ASSEGMGEGYGHT
D gene: .; V gene: TRBV5-1; CDR3 protein: ASAGEGETQY
D gene: .; V gene: TRBV2; CDR3 protein: ASSDRAWQETQY
D gene: .; V gene: TRBV18; CDR3 protein: ASSPPWGERTDTQY
D gene: TRBD2; V gene: TRBV9; CDR3 protein: ASSVAGGLAENTGELF
D gene: TRBD2; V gene: TRBV20-1; CDR3 protein: SAGGGAGSTDTQY
D gene: TRBD2; V gene: TRBV27; CDR3 protein: ASSPSGNEQF
D gene: .; V gene: TRBV5-1; CDR3 protein: ASSLQGRGRNTEAF
D gene: TRBD1; V gene: TRBV4-1; CDR3 protein: ASRAGTGGNSPLH
D gene: .; V gene: TRBV5-5; CDR3 protein: ASSLRLATYEQY
D gene: .; V gene: TRBV27; CDR3 protein: ASSPTPGRKNYNEQF
D gene: .; V gene: TRBV20-1; CDR3 protein: SAGLNTEAF
D gene: .; V gene: TRBV5-1; CDR3 protein: ASSLVGGTQETQY
D gene: .; V gene: TRBV6-1; CDR3 protein: AGRGDWDRGETQY
D gene: .; V gene: TRBV6-1; CDR3 protein: ASTRTRNSYNEQF
D gene: .; V gene: TRBV5-1; CDR3 protein: ASSPTWGGEAF
D gene: .; V gene: TRBV20-1; CDR3 protein: SASPGPSREAF
D gene: TRBD1; V gene: TRBV2; CDR3 protein: ASHRGPGNTIY
D gene: .; V gene: TRBV11-2; CDR3 protein: ASSLPVYEQY
D gene: .; V gene: TRBV7-9; CDR3 protein: ASSLGSDSHNEQF
D gene: TRBD1; V gene: TRBV11-2; CDR3 protein: ASSQPGQGADTQY
D gene: .; V gene: TRBV20-1; CDR3 protein: SASRTLINQPQH
D gene: .; V gene: TRBV7-9; CDR3 protein: ASSFLGVREKLF
D gene: .; V gene: TRBV3-1; CDR3 protein: ASSPLTGGEKLF
D gene: TRBD2; V gene: TRBV6-1; CDR3 protein: ASSALAGGDYEQY
D gene: TRBD1; V gene: TRBV3-1; CDR3 protein: ASSRGQGVDQPQH
D gene: .; V gene: TRBV3-1; CDR3 protein: ASSQDPGWGSVTEAF